The rows below give T cell receptor beta chains drawn from one sample of a study of T cells in Graves' hyperthyroidism and ophthalmopathy. TCRdb processed the multiplex PCR reads anew with MiXCR; each CDR3 protein has one entry. The sample holds about 560,000 distinct CDR3 sequences; less than 20% are singletons and the top ten take less than 9.5%. The specimen was blood. Receptors were obtained from a woman in her twenties or thirties with Graves' hyperthyroidism. Each CDR3 is given with its conserved first and last residue. Fields, in order: V gene, D gene, J gene, clone size, CDR3 protein, CDR3 DNA. A D gene is named only where the DNA matches it firmly. Some rows have no size entry. The others give once, few or many, or a class for an expanded clone.

V gene: TRBV5-1
D gene: -
J gene: TRBJ2-5
clone size: -
CDR3 protein: CASSLVPRETQYF
CDR3 DNA: TGCGCCAGCAGCTTGGTCCCAAGGGAGACCCAGTACTTC

V gene: TRBV5-4
D gene: -
J gene: TRBJ1-6
clone size: few
CDR3 protein: CASSLEGAIRSPLHF
CDR3 DNA: TGTGCCAGCAGCTTGGAAGGGGCGATCAGGTCACCCCTCCACTTT

V gene: TRBV12-3/TRBV12-4
D gene: -
J gene: TRBJ2-1
clone size: many
CDR3 protein: CASSLGTLGSYNEQFF
CDR3 DNA: TGTGCCAGCAGTTTAGGAACTCTCGGATCCTACAATGAGCAGTTCTTC

V gene: TRBV19
D gene: TRBD1
J gene: TRBJ1-1
clone size: -
CDR3 protein: CASSRAQGGTEAFF
CDR3 DNA: TGTGCCAGTAGTAGGGCCCAGGGGGGCACTGAAGCTTTCTTT

V gene: TRBV20-1
D gene: -
J gene: TRBJ2-1
clone size: many
CDR3 protein: CSARVRTSSGNEQFF
CDR3 DNA: TGCAGTGCTAGAGTCAGGACTTCTTCCGGCAATGAGCAGTTCTTC

V gene: TRBV29-1
D gene: -
J gene: TRBJ2-1
clone size: many
CDR3 protein: CSVVGGTRSYNEQFF
CDR3 DNA: TGCAGCGTTGTAGGCGGGACTCGCTCCTACAATGAGCAGTTCTTC

V gene: TRBV28
D gene: TRBD2
J gene: TRBJ2-7
clone size: many
CDR3 protein: CASSSTGLAVYEQYF
CDR3 DNA: TGTGCCAGCAGTTCGACGGGACTAGCGGTCTACGAGCAGTACTTC

V gene: TRBV2
D gene: -
J gene: TRBJ1-5
clone size: many
CDR3 protein: CASKGWNQPQHF
CDR3 DNA: TGTGCCAGCAAAGGGTGGAATCAGCCCCAGCATTTT

V gene: TRBV14
D gene: TRBD2
J gene: TRBJ2-3
clone size: many
CDR3 protein: CASSQGGLAIRDTQYF
CDR3 DNA: TGTGCCAGCAGCCAAGGGGGACTAGCGATCCGTGATACGCAGTATTTT

V gene: TRBV20-1
D gene: TRBD2
J gene: TRBJ2-7
clone size: -
CDR3 protein: CSAGGLAGNYEQYF
CDR3 DNA: TGCAGTGCTGGAGGACTAGCGGGTAACTACGAGCAGTACTTC

V gene: TRBV9
D gene: TRBD2
J gene: TRBJ2-2
clone size: -
CDR3 protein: CASSVASGLIAGELFF
CDR3 DNA: TGTGCCAGCAGCGTGGCTAGCGGGTTAATAGCCGGGGAGCTGTTTTTT

V gene: TRBV5-1
D gene: TRBD2
J gene: TRBJ2-7
clone size: many
CDR3 protein: CASRNRDYEQYF
CDR3 DNA: TGCGCCAGCAGAAACCGGGACTATGAGCAGTACTTC

V gene: TRBV29-1
D gene: -
J gene: TRBJ2-3
clone size: -
CDR3 protein: CSGRLVDTQCF
CDR3 DNA: TGCAGCGGACGGTTGGTCGATACGCAGTGTTTT

V gene: TRBV30
D gene: -
J gene: TRBJ2-2
clone size: -
CDR3 protein: CAWRGDPNTGELFF
CDR3 DNA: TGTGCCTGGAGGGGCGACCCTAACACCGGGGAGCTGTTTTTT

V gene: TRBV6-2/TRBV6-3
D gene: TRBD2
J gene: TRBJ2-2
clone size: -
CDR3 protein: CASSRGLAGEGSTGELFF
CDR3 DNA: TGTGCCAGCAGCCGAGGACTAGCGGGAGAGGGGAGCACCGGGGAGCTGTTTTTT

V gene: TRBV2
D gene: TRBD1
J gene: TRBJ1-1
clone size: many
CDR3 protein: CASRLAGGLNTEAFF
CDR3 DNA: TGTGCCAGCAGGCTCGCAGGGGGCCTGAACACTGAAGCTTTCTTT

V gene: TRBV7-3
D gene: -
J gene: TRBJ2-3
clone size: many
CDR3 protein: CASSLPGSDTQYF
CDR3 DNA: TGTGCCAGCAGCTTACCGGGCTCAGATACGCAGTATTTT

V gene: TRBV11-1
D gene: -
J gene: TRBJ2-7
clone size: many
CDR3 protein: CASSPRGASGRYEQYF
CDR3 DNA: TGTGCCAGCAGCCCCCGGGGGGCCAGTGGGCGCTACGAGCAGTACTTC

V gene: TRBV12-3/TRBV12-4
D gene: -
J gene: TRBJ2-7
clone size: many
CDR3 protein: CATRTAGGHEQYF
CDR3 DNA: TGTGCCACCAGAACAGCTGGGGGGCACGAGCAGTACTTC

V gene: TRBV4-3
D gene: -
J gene: TRBJ1-4
clone size: -
CDR3 protein: CASSRGRTFGNEKLFF
CDR3 DNA: TGCGCCAGCAGCCGAGGGAGGACCTTTGGGAATGAAAAACTGTTTTTT

V gene: TRBV5-1
D gene: TRBD2
J gene: TRBJ2-2
clone size: -
CDR3 protein: CASSSTGLAGGTGELFF
CDR3 DNA: TGCGCCAGCAGCTCTACCGGACTAGCGGGAGGCACCGGGGAGCTGTTTTTT

V gene: TRBV11-2
D gene: -
J gene: TRBJ2-1
clone size: many
CDR3 protein: CASSLNRDRFDEQFF
CDR3 DNA: TGTGCCAGCAGCTTAAACCGGGACCGTTTCGATGAGCAGTTCTTC

V gene: TRBV5-1
D gene: -
J gene: TRBJ2-1
clone size: -
CDR3 protein: CASSSGLLQRYNEQFF
CDR3 DNA: TGCGCCAGCAGCTCGGGCCTCCTCCAGCGGTACAATGAGCAGTTCTTC

V gene: TRBV28
D gene: -
J gene: TRBJ1-5
clone size: few
CDR3 protein: CASSERGQPQHF
CDR3 DNA: TGTGCCAGCAGTGAGAGGGGACAGCCCCAGCATTTT

V gene: TRBV2
D gene: TRBD1
J gene: TRBJ1-1
clone size: many
CDR3 protein: CASSAQGASTEAFF
CDR3 DNA: TGTGCCAGCAGCGCACAGGGGGCTAGCACTGAAGCTTTCTTT

V gene: TRBV19
D gene: TRBD2
J gene: TRBJ2-7
clone size: -
CDR3 protein: CASSMSRLAGGEQYF
CDR3 DNA: TGTGCCAGTAGTATGTCCCGACTAGCTGGGGGCGAGCAGTACTTC

V gene: TRBV20-1
D gene: TRBD2
J gene: TRBJ2-1
clone size: many
CDR3 protein: CSARAAGEALNEQFF
CDR3 DNA: TGCAGTGCTAGAGCGGCGGGAGAGGCCCTCAATGAGCAGTTCTTC

V gene: TRBV11-2
D gene: -
J gene: TRBJ1-3
clone size: many
CDR3 protein: CASRFPRGMSGNTIYF
CDR3 DNA: TGTGCCAGCAGGTTCCCCCGGGGGATGTCTGGAAACACCATATATTTT

V gene: TRBV2
D gene: TRBD2
J gene: TRBJ2-1
clone size: many
CDR3 protein: CASSERAGGSNEQFF
CDR3 DNA: TGTGCCAGCAGTGAGAGAGCGGGAGGCTCCAATGAGCAGTTCTTC

V gene: TRBV4-1
D gene: -
J gene: TRBJ2-3
clone size: -
CDR3 protein: CASSQVITISLNTQYF
CDR3 DNA: TGCGCCAGCAGCCAAGTTATAACGATCTCCCTCAATACGCAGTATTTT

V gene: TRBV11-2
D gene: -
J gene: TRBJ2-1
clone size: few
CDR3 protein: CASNLEVYNEQFF
CDR3 DNA: TGTGCCAGCAACTTAGAGGTGTACAATGAGCAGTTCTTC

V gene: TRBV28
D gene: -
J gene: TRBJ1-2
clone size: many
CDR3 protein: CASSTGRYGYTF
CDR3 DNA: TGTGCCAGCAGTACAGGACGCTATGGCTACACCTTC

V gene: TRBV5-8
D gene: TRBD1
J gene: TRBJ2-2
clone size: many
CDR3 protein: CASSFTSGQTGELFF
CDR3 DNA: TGTGCCAGCAGCTTTACATCGGGACAGACCGGGGAGCTGTTTTTT

V gene: TRBV15
D gene: TRBD1
J gene: TRBJ1-4
clone size: many
CDR3 protein: CATSRDGGQGPNEKLFF
CDR3 DNA: TGTGCCACCAGCAGAGATGGCGGACAGGGCCCTAATGAAAAACTGTTTTTT

V gene: TRBV12-3/TRBV12-4
D gene: TRBD1
J gene: TRBJ1-2
clone size: many
CDR3 protein: CASSLAQGLAGYTF
CDR3 DNA: TGTGCCAGCAGTTTAGCACAGGGGCTGGCTGGCTACACCTTC

V gene: TRBV5-6
D gene: -
J gene: TRBJ1-4
clone size: many
CDR3 protein: CASSLSVEPAGEKLFF
CDR3 DNA: TGTGCCAGCAGCTTGTCAGTGGAACCCGCAGGGGAAAAACTGTTTTTT

V gene: TRBV27
D gene: TRBD1
J gene: TRBJ1-1
clone size: many
CDR3 protein: CASSLLNRGGTEAFF
CDR3 DNA: TGTGCCAGCAGTCTGCTAAACAGGGGTGGCACTGAAGCTTTCTTT

V gene: TRBV20-1
D gene: TRBD1
J gene: TRBJ2-5
clone size: many
CDR3 protein: CSAGQTKETQYF
CDR3 DNA: TGCAGTGCGGGACAGACCAAAGAGACCCAGTACTTC

V gene: TRBV6-1
D gene: -
J gene: TRBJ1-6
clone size: few
CDR3 protein: CASRDLTGASSYNSPLHF
CDR3 DNA: TGTGCCAGCAGGGACCTGACGGGAGCCAGCTCCTATAATTCACCCCTCCACTTT

V gene: TRBV20-1
D gene: -
J gene: TRBJ2-3
clone size: -
CDR3 protein: CSASWVGTDTQYF
CDR3 DNA: TGCAGTGCCAGTTGGGTGGGCACAGATACGCAGTATTTT

V gene: TRBV6-6
D gene: -
J gene: TRBJ2-7
clone size: -
CDR3 protein: CASSYSMPGAYEQYF
CDR3 DNA: TGTGCCAGCAGTTACTCGATGCCAGGTGCATACGAGCAGTACTTC

V gene: TRBV19
D gene: -
J gene: TRBJ1-5
clone size: few
CDR3 protein: CASSIRESGQPQHF
CDR3 DNA: TGTGCCAGTAGTATACGGGAAAGCGGTCAGCCCCAGCATTTT

V gene: TRBV28
D gene: -
J gene: TRBJ2-3
clone size: many
CDR3 protein: CASSLSYTDTQYF
CDR3 DNA: TGTGCCAGCAGTTTATCCTACACAGATACGCAGTATTTT

V gene: TRBV6-2/TRBV6-3
D gene: -
J gene: TRBJ2-3
clone size: -
CDR3 protein: CASSYKDTQYF
CDR3 DNA: TGTGCCAGCAGTTACAAGGATACGCAGTATTTT

V gene: TRBV4-1
D gene: -
J gene: TRBJ1-1
clone size: many
CDR3 protein: CASSQAFLQTIKAFF
CDR3 DNA: TGCGCCAGCAGCCAAGCTTTCTTACAGACAATTAAAGCTTTCTTT

V gene: TRBV24-1
D gene: TRBD2
J gene: TRBJ2-1
clone size: few
CDR3 protein: CATSDRLAGEQFF
CDR3 DNA: TGTGCCACCAGTGATAGACTAGCGGGTGAGCAGTTCTTC

V gene: TRBV2
D gene: TRBD1
J gene: TRBJ1-2
clone size: many
CDR3 protein: CASTEGTGDYGYTF
CDR3 DNA: TGTGCCAGCACCGAGGGGACAGGGGACTATGGCTACACCTTC

V gene: TRBV3-1
D gene: -
J gene: TRBJ1-6
clone size: many
CDR3 protein: CASSKDSAYNSPLHF
CDR3 DNA: TGTGCCAGCAGCAAGGACAGCGCCTATAATTCACCCCTCCACTTT

V gene: TRBV7-9
D gene: TRBD2
J gene: TRBJ2-7
clone size: many
CDR3 protein: CASSSFLGLAGVWEQYF
CDR3 DNA: TGTGCCAGCAGCTCCTTCTTAGGACTAGCGGGAGTCTGGGAGCAGTACTTC

V gene: TRBV24-1
D gene: -
J gene: TRBJ2-1
clone size: -
CDR3 protein: CATSGREPGQNYNEQFF
CDR3 DNA: TGTGCCACCAGTGGGAGGGAACCGGGACAGAACTACAATGAGCAGTTCTTC

V gene: TRBV12-3/TRBV12-4
D gene: TRBD2
J gene: TRBJ2-1
clone size: -
CDR3 protein: CAGSHIREFSGRPSNEQFF
CDR3 DNA: TGTGCCGGCAGCCATATCCGGGAGTTTAGCGGGAGGCCCTCCAATGAGCAGTTCTTC